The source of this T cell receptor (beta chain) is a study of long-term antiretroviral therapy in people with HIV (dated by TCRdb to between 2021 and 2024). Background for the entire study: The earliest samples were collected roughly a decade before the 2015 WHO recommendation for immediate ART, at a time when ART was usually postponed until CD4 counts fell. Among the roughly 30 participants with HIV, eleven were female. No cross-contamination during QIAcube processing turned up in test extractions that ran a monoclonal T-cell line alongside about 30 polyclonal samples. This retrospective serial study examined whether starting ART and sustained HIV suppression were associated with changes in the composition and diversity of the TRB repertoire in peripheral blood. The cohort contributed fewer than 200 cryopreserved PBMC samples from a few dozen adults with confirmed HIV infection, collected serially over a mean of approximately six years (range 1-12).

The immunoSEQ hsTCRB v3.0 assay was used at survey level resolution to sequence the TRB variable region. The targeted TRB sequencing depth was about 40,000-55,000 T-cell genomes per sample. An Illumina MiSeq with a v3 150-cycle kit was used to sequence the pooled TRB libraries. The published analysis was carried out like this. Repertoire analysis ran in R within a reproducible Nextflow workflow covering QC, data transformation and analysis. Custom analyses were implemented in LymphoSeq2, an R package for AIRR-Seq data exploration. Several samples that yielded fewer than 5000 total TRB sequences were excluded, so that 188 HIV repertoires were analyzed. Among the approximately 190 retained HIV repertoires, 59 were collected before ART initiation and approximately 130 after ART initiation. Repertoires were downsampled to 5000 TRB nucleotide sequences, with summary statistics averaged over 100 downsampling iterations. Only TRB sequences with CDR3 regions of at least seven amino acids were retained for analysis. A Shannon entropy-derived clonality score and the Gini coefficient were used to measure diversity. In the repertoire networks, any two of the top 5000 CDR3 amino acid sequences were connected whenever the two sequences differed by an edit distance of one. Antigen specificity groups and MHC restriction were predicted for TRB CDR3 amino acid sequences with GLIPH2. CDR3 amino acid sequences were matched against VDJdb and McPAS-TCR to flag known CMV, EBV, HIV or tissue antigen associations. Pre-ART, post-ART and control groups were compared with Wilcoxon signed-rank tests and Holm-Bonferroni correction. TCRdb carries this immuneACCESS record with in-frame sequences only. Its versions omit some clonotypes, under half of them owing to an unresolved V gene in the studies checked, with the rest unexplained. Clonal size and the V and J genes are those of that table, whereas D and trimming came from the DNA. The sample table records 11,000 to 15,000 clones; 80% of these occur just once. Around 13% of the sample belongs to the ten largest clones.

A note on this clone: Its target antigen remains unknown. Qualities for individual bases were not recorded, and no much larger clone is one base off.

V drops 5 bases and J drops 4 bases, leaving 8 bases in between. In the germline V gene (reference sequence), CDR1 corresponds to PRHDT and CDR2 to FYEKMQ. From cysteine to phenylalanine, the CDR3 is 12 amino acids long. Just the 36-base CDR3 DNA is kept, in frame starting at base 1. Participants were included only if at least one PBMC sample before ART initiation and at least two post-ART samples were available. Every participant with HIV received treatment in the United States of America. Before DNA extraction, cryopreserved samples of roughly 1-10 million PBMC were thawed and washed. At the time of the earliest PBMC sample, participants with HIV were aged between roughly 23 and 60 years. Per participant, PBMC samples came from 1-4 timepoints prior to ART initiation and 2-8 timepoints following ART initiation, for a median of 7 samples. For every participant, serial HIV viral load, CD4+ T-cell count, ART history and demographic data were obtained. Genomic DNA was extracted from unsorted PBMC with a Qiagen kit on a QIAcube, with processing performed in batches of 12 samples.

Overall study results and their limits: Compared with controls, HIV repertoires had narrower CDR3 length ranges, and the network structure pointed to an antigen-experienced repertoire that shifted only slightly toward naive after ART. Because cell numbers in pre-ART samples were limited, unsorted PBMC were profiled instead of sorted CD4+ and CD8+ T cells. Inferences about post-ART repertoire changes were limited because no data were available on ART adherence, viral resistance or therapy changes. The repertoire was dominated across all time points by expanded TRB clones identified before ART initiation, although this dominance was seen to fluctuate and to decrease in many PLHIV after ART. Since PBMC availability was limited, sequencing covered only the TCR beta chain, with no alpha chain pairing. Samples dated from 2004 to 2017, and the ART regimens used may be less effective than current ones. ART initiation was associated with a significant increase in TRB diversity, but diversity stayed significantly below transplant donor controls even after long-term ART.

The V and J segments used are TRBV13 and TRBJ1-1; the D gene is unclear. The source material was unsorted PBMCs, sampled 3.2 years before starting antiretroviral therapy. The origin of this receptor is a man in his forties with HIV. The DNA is TGTGCCAGCAGCGCTGTGGGCACTGAAGCTTTCTTT. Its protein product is CASSAVGTEAFF.